The 18 T cell receptor beta chains in this list originate from one sample, sequenced in a study of blood T cell repertoires in COVID-19. Assay: immunoSEQ multiplex PCR; the TCRdb copy retains only in-frame clones and omits some. This table has 100,000 to 150,000 clones, roughly 89% appearing once. The sample was peripheral blood. The receptors originated from a man aged 55 to 70 with COVID-19, enrolled during active disease.

The CDR3 coding sequence is TGTGCCAGCAGCTTAGTGTCCGGGAGGAGCTCTGGAAACACCATATATTTT. Its translation is CASSLVSGRSSGNTIYF. J is TRBJ1-3 and V is TRBV7-2; D remains unclear. Between the trimmed V and J ends, which lost 1 base and 0 bases, there was a span of 13 bases. Germline V gives CDR1 SGHTA, CDR2 FQGNSA. The CDR3 length is 17 residues.

The chain carries TRBV7-3 and TRBJ1-1; weak D call: TRBD1 (5 bases). This CDR3 spans 14 amino acids. The germline gives CDR1 SGHTA, CDR2 FQGTGA. The V and J ends lost 3 bases and 1 base respectively, with 9 bases between them. CDR3 sequence reads: CASSLGLPNTEAFF. CDR3 bases: TGTGCCAGCAGCTTGGGACTTCCGAACACTGAAGCTTTCTTT.

The rearrangement uses TRBV19 and TRBJ2-6; possible D gene TRBD1, 7 bases. Germline V gene data show CDR1 as LNHDA and CDR2 as SQIVND (reference sequence). This CDR3 spans 17 amino acids. The V end lost 4 bases, the J end lost 3 bases, and 16 bases lay between the germline ends. Here the CDR3 reads CASSKSGGKGGANVLTF. The CDR3 bases are TGTGCCAGTAGTAAGTCAGGGGGGAAAGGTGGGGCCAACGTCCTGACTTTC.

The rearrangement joins TRBV6-5 to TRBJ1-1, with 8 bases fitting TRBD1. From germline, CDR1 is MNHEY and CDR2 SVGAGI. The CDR3 contains 15 residues. V lost 0 bases to trimming and J lost 11 bases; unmatched junction nucleotides: 11. CDR3 coding DNA: TGTGCCAGCAGTTACTCGTCGGTTGGGACAGGTCGGGCTTTCTTT. This gives the protein CASSYSSVGTGRAFF.

This chain connects TRBV5-1 to TRBJ1-4, with D possibly TRBD1 on 5 matching bases. Trimming pared 1 base from V and 6 bases from J, leaving 13 bases between. Per the germline V gene, CDR1 is SGHRS and CDR2 is YFSETQ. The CDR3 runs to 15 residues. The CDR3 spells CASSLTSRDDEKLFF. As DNA, the CDR3 is TGCGCCAGCAGCTTGACTAGCCGGGACGATGAAAAACTGTTTTTT.

The rearrangement joins TRBV28 to TRBJ1-2; 12 nucleotides match TRBD1. The germline V gene encodes CDR1 MDHEN and CDR2 SYDVKM. The CDR3 loop spans 15 amino acids. The J segment lost 0 bases and the V segment lost 9 bases, leaving 5 bases of the junction unmatched. The chain's CDR3 is CASVGQGASNYGYTF. The CDR3 DNA reads TGTGCCAGTGTGGGACAGGGGGCCTCTAACTATGGCTACACCTTC.

The chain joins TRBV27 to TRBJ1-2; TRBD1 aligns across 7 bases. The V and J ends lost 4 bases and 3 bases, in that order; junction bases with no gene match: 8. Per the germline V gene, CDR1 is MNHEY and CDR2 is SMNVEV (reference sequence). The CDR3 totals 15 residues. The CDR3 bases are TGTGCCAGCAGTTCCTACAGGGGAGAGGACTATGGCTACACCTTC. Protein sequence: CASSSYRGEDYGYTF.

The rearrangement uses TRBV2 and TRBJ1-5, with D possibly TRBD1 on 5 matching bases. The CDR3 has 14 residues. Germline CDR1 is SNHLY and CDR2 is FYNNEI. Trimming removed 2 bases from V and 2 bases from J, with 7 bases in between. This CDR3 is CASSESRGNQPQHF. DNA of the CDR3: TGTGCCAGCAGTGAAAGCAGGGGCAATCAGCCCCAGCATTTT.

The V gene is TRBV5-1, the J gene TRBJ2-3; no firm D call. Trimming removed 1 base at V and 4 bases at J, with 16 bases between. The CDR3 has 16 residues. CDR1 is SGHRS, CDR2 YFSETQ, per germline. In DNA, the CDR3 is TGCGCCAGCAGCTTGCTTTCCGGAACAGTAGCAGATACGCAGTATTTT. Amino acid sequence: CASSLLSGTVADTQYF.

This clone was found a few times. This chain joins TRBV2 and TRBJ1-6; 8 bases map to TRBD1. The V segment lost 5 bases and the J segment 7 bases; nucleotides outside the gene matches: 7. The germline CDR1 and CDR2 sequences are SNHLY and FYNNEI. The CDR3 spans 15 residues. The CDR3 DNA is TGTGCCAGCAGTTCCAGGACAGGGAGAAATTCACCCCTCCACTTT. The encoded protein is CASSSRTGRNSPLHF.

This CDR3 reads CSATFLAGSPGELFF. CDR3 bases: TGCAGCGCCACCTTCCTAGCGGGGTCCCCCGGGGAGCTGTTTTTT. The chain couples TRBV29-1 to TRBJ2-2, with 9 bases fitting TRBD2. Germline values: CDR1 SQVTM, CDR2 ANQGSEA. V shed 7 bases and J 6 bases; nucleotides not matched to a gene: 12. The CDR3 runs 15 residues.

The chain employs TRBV5-6 and TRBJ1-1; 8 positions match TRBD1. The ends lost 0 bases at V and 11 bases at J; junction bases unmatched: 9. The V gene's germline CDR1 is SGHDT and CDR2 YYEEEE. There are 14 residues in the CDR3. Here the CDR3 reads CASSLAGTGGHAFF. The DNA for the CDR3 is TGTGCCAGCAGCTTGGCCGGGACAGGCGGCCATGCTTTCTTT.

The rearrangement uses TRBV6-5 and TRBJ1-1, with D tentatively TRBD1 (6 bases). CDR3 length: 14 residues. Looked up from germline, CDR1 is MNHEY and CDR2 is SVGAGI. V gave up 2 bases and J gave up 1 base, with 8 bases separating them. The CDR3 loop reads CASSYQGRNTEAFF. The DNA for the CDR3 is TGTGCCAGCAGTTACCAGGGGCGGAACACTGAAGCTTTCTTT.

The chain combines TRBV7-2 with TRBJ2-5; 7 positions match TRBD1. The V gene end was trimmed by 1 base and the J gene end by 2 bases; junction bases not matched to a gene: 4. The CDR3 extends over 15 amino acids. In germline, CDR1 is SGHTA, CDR2 FQGNSA. This chain's CDR3 is CASSLGQGAQETQYF. CDR3 nucleotide sequence: TGTGCCAGCAGCTTAGGACAGGGCGCACAAGAGACCCAGTACTTC.

This clone occurred a few times. This sequence joins TRBV5-8 and TRBJ2-7; 11 nucleotides agree with TRBD2. The V gene's germline CDR1 is SGHTS and CDR2 YDEGEE. The CDR3 has 15 amino acids. After removal of 4 bases from V and 3 bases from J, the junction contained 6 bases not matched to a gene. For the CDR3, the DNA is TGTGCCAGCAGCCCAATACTAGCGGGGGACTACGAGCAGTACTTC. It translates to CASSPILAGDYEQYF.

The chain has TRBV5-1 and TRBJ2-5; D call uncertain. Germline CDR1 is SGHRS and CDR2 is YFSETQ. This CDR3 comprises 15 residues. The V and J ends lost 6 bases and 3 bases respectively, with 18 bases between them. The CDR3 region is CASTTPILGEETQYF. CDR3 nucleotides: TGCGCCAGCACCACTCCTATTTTAGGAGAAGAGACCCAGTACTTC.

This clone was counted once. V usage is TRBV6-6 and J usage is TRBJ1-1, with D uncertain. The CDR3 contains 13 residues. Germline-derived CDR1 and CDR2 are MNHNY and SVGAGI (reference sequence). The germline V and J ends were trimmed by 0 bases and 6 bases, with 8 bases remaining between them. CDR3 in DNA: TGTGCCAGCAGTTACTCTGGCCCGTCTGAAGCTTTCTTT. It specifies CASSYSGPSEAFF.

This sequence joins TRBV3-1 (or the pseudogene TRBV3-2) and TRBJ2-2; D uncertain. This CDR3 is 14 amino acids long. Germline loops: CDR1 LGHDT, CDR2 YNNKEL (reference sequence). V was clipped by 3 bases and J by 3 bases, with 8 bases between them. The CDR3 region is CASSQSSDTGELFF. CDR3 nucleotide sequence: TGTGCCAGCAGCCAGAGCTCCGACACCGGGGAGCTGTTTTTT.